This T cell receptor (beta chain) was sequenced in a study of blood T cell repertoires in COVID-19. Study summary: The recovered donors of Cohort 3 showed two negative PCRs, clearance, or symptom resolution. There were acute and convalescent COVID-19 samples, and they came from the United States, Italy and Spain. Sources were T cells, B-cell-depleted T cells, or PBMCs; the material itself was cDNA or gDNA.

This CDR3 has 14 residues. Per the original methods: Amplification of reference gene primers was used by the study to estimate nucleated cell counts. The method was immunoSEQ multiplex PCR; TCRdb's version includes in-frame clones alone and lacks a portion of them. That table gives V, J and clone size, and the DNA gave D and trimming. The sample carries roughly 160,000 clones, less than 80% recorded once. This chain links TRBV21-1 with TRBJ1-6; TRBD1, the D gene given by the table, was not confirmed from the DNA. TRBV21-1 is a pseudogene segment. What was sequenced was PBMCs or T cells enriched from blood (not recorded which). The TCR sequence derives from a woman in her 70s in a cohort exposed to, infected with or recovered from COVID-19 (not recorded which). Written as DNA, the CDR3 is TGTGCCAGCACCATCCAGGGGTGGTATTCACCCCTCCACTTT. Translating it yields CASTIQGWYSPLHF.